This T cell receptor beta chain appears in the sequencing data of a study of T cell changes during pregnancy in multiple sclerosis. Trimming left V 1 base short and J 10 bases short, with 11 bases between. From germline, CDR1 is MNHNS and CDR2 SASEGT. The CDR3 runs 13 residues. Measured with immunoSEQ multiplex PCR; TCRdb has only the in-frame clones, and not every one. The sample has tens of thousands of clones; approximately 87% are singletons. The chain couples TRBV6-1 to TRBJ2-1; D possibly corresponds to TRBD2 (5 bases). The sequence came from a female donor in good health, enrolled as a control in a pregnancy study. Sample: peripheral blood, taken in the second trimester of pregnancy. CDR3 in amino acids: CASSEVHQREQFF. DNA for the CDR3: TGTGCCAGCAGTGAAGTTCACCAGCGGGAGCAGTTCTTC.